This T cell receptor (beta chain) was sequenced during a study of cytomegalovirus exposure and HLA in healthy donors. Notes on the study in general: Across donors, sequencing depth was assumed by presence/absence analyses to be roughly uniform. The CMV antigen specificity of a few CMV-associated chains was confirmed through in vitro analysis. CMV serostatus was the only recorded immune exposure for donors. Trimming of TCR beta V- and J-genes showed a link, identified in a later analysis, to a missense DCLRE1C variant.

Germline CDR1 reads LNHDA; CDR2 reads SQIVND (reference sequence). The CDR3 covers 15 residues. V was cut by 6 bases and J by 1 base, with 13 bases left in between. Primers for the PCR totalled 60 Vbeta and 13 Jbeta. The data were produced by immunoSEQ multiplex PCR, yet TCRdb's version contains in-frame clones alone and is incomplete. The profile shows 120,000 to 150,000 clones, 60% to 80% of them singletons. In regard to this clone: The antigen remains undetermined.

The receptor was isolated from a female donor in good health and CMV-seronegative. The sequenced sample was PBMCs. V gene TRBV19 combines with J gene TRBJ1-5; unclear D gene. The chain's CDR3 is CASSPSGLSNQPQHF. The CDR3 DNA is TGTGCCAGTAGCCCGTCCGGACTGAGCAATCAGCCCCAGCATTTT.